The 18 T cell receptor beta chains in this list originate from one sample, sequenced in a study of tumor and adjacent non-tumor tissue in lung cancer. RNA was extracted from bulk tissue without any cell sorting. A modified ARM-PCR protocol with three rounds of nested PCR amplified TCRbeta. TCRdb redid the calling of the multiplex PCR reads with MiXCR, one entry per CDR3 protein. The repertoire holds approximately 110,000 distinct CDR3 sequences, with more than 60% as singletons. Sequencing used lung tumor tissue. All receptors derive from a woman aged 60-75 years with non-small cell lung cancer.

Comment on this clonotype: This may be a read error, as it is one base from a much larger clone. The J gene is TRBJ1-2, the V gene TRBV4-3; D ambiguous. Germline CDR1 reads LGHNA; CDR2 reads YSLEER. This CDR3 spans 15 amino acids. The CDR3: CASSPRAAANYSYTF. CDR3 in DNA: TGCGCCAGCAGCCCGAGGGCTGCCGCTAACTATAGCTACACCTTC.

A note on this clonotype: Given a much more abundant clone one base away, this may be a read error. V and J are TRBV6-5 and TRBJ1-2, with no clear D. The CDR3 consists of 12 residues. Germline V gene sequence: CDR1 MNHEY, CDR2 SVGAGI. The CDR3 loop reads CSSSYSGKGYTF. CDR3 bases: TGTTCCAGCAGTTACTCGGGGAAAGGCTACACCTTC.

A word on this clonotype: This may come from a read error, since a much larger clone is one base off. This chain uses TRBV30 with TRBJ2-5; possible D gene TRBD1, 6 bases. This CDR3 region has 15 residues. From germline, CDR1 is GTSNPN and CDR2 SVGIG (reference sequence). DNA for the CDR3: TGTGTCTGGAGTGTTCGGGCAGGGGATTGGAAGACCCAGTACTTC. The encoded protein is CVWSVRAGDWKTQYF.

As to this clonotype: This CDR3 is missing its conserved last phenylalanine or tryptophan, likely due to a read error. The CDR3 loop is CTSRISNEKLFY. DNA of the CDR3: TGTACCAGCAGGATATCTAATGAAAAACTGTTTTAT. The chain is built from TRBV12-3 or TRBV12-4 and TRBJ1-4; D gene uncertain. The CDR3 totals 12 residues.

About this clonotype itself: A much larger clone lies one base from this, so it may be a read error. The conserved phenylalanine or tryptophan normally closing the CDR3 is absent here, so this likely arose from a read error. This sequence joins TRBV6-5 and TRBJ1-1, with a tentative D call TRBD1 (5 bases). Trimming left V 4 bases short and J 5 bases short, with 11 bases between. Germline loops: CDR1 MNHEY, CDR2 SVGAGI. The CDR3 covers 13 residues. In nucleotides, the CDR3 is TGTGCCAGCAGTTTGACAGTGGCAACTGAAGCTTTCTGT. It translates to CASSLTVATEAFC.

The chain combines TRBV11-1 with TRBJ1-2; 7 nucleotides align to TRBD1. The V gene's germline CDR1 is SGHAT and CDR2 FQDESV (reference sequence). There are 15 residues in the CDR3. Losses at the gene ends were 5 bases for V and 14 bases for J; bases not matched to a gene: 20. The CDR3, as DNA: TGTGCCAGCAGCACCGGACAGGAGGCAGGGTATGAATATACCTTC. This sequence encodes CASSTGQEAGYEYTF.

This clonotype was recorded a few times. Given a much more abundant clone one base away, this may be a read error. V usage is TRBV6-2 or TRBV6-3 and J usage is TRBJ2-5, with TRBD2 identical over 8 bases. The junction had 13 bases not matched to a gene; V was cut back by 7 bases and J by 6 bases. The germline CDR1 and CDR2 sequences are MNHEY and SVGEGT. The CDR3 length is 15 residues. CDR3 region: CASMTRSSGEKTQYF. The CDR3 DNA reads TGTGCCAGCATGACACGTAGTAGCGGGGAAAAGACCCAGTACTTC.

CDR3 protein: CASSMELTSGSHNEQFF. Here the CDR3 DNA reads TGTGCCAGTAGCATGGAGCTGACTAGCGGGAGCCACAATGAGCAGTTCTTC. This rearrangement joins TRBV11-3 to TRBJ2-1, with 12 bases fitting TRBD2. The germline V gene encodes CDR1 SGHNT and CDR2 YENEEA. The CDR3 sequence is 17 residues long. The V gene end was trimmed by 9 bases and the J gene end by 5 bases; junction bases not matched to a gene: 14.

On this clonotype: This may come from a read error, since a much larger clone is one base off. The chain couples TRBV12-3 or TRBV12-4 to TRBJ2-1; D remains unclear. The CDR3 is made up of 14 amino acids. CDR3 DNA sequence: TGTGCCAGCACCCCTAGGGCCAACTACAACAAGCATTTCTTC. Amino acid sequence: CASTPRANYNKHFF.

About this clonotype: One end of the junction varies from germline; a read error may be responsible. The rearrangement joins TRBV11-2 to TRBJ2-1; weak D call: TRBD1 (6 bases). Germline assignment: CDR1 SGHAT and CDR2 FQNNGV. CDR3 length: 19 residues. CDR3 in amino acids: CASSLELGGWGQGDHEQSF. CDR3 sequence (DNA): TGTGCCAGCAGTTTAGAGCTGGGCGGTTGGGGGCAGGGTGACCATGAGCAGTCCTTC.

Here the CDR3 reads CASYGGPEFNEQFF. As DNA, the CDR3 is TGTGCCAGCTACGGTGGTCCGGAGTTCAATGAGCAGTTCTTC. The chain couples TRBV6-2 or TRBV6-3 to TRBJ2-1, with D unclear. This CDR3 spans 14 amino acids. The germline V gene encodes CDR1 MNHEY and CDR2 SVGEGT. V gave up 8 bases and J gave up 6 bases, with 17 bases separating them.

In regard to this clonotype: Its ends do not fully match the called genes, so a read error is possible. V and J are TRBV11-2 and TRBJ2-3, with D possibly called TRBD1 or TRBD2 (5 bases each). The CDR3 extends over 15 amino acids. The germline gives CDR1 SGHAT, CDR2 FQNNGV. The CDR3 nucleotides are TGTGTCAGCAGCGGCACCGGGACGGCTACAGATACGCAGTATTTT. This gives the protein CVSSGTGTATDTQYF.

Concerning this clonotype itself: This may be a read error, as it is one base from a much larger clone. CDR3 nucleotides: TGTGCCAGCACTCTCTGGATGGATCAGCCCCAGCATTTT. It is translated as CASTLWMDQPQHF. V usage is TRBV6-2 or TRBV6-3 and J usage is TRBJ1-5; D gene ambiguous. V was clipped by 7 bases and J by 5 bases, with 12 bases between them. This CDR3 has 13 residues. Germline lookup yields CDR1 MNHEY and CDR2 SVGEGT.

As regards this clonotype: A much larger clone lies a single base off, so this may be a read error. This chain links TRBV18 with TRBJ2-7; unclear D gene. This CDR3 region has 11 residues. The germline V gene has CDR1 KGHSH and CDR2 LQKENI. V was cut by 9 bases and J by 5 bases, with 11 bases left in between. The CDR3 DNA is TGTGCCAGTTGCGAGTTAAACGAGCAGTACTTC. Its translation is CASCELNEQYF.

V and J are TRBV28 and TRBJ2-5, with D possibly called TRBD1 or TRBD2 (6 bases each). Germline CDR1 reads MDHEN; CDR2 reads SYDVKM. The CDR3 has 18 amino acids. V lost 6 bases and J lost 5, with 28 bases in between. The CDR3 nucleotides read TGTGCCAGCAGCACTCGGATGGGGGGCCCTTACCATTGGGAGACCCAGTACTTC. Encoded protein: CASSTRMGGPYHWETQYF.

In its sample, this clonotype was seen a few times. The chain uses TRBV24-1 and TRBJ2-1; 15 positions match TRBD2. There are 17 residues in the CDR3. V dropped 4 bases and J dropped 7; count of bases not matched to a gene: 7. The V gene's germline CDR1 is KGHDR and CDR2 SFDVKD. In nucleotides, the CDR3 is TGTGCCACCAGTGACCCCGGGACTAGCGGGAGGTGGAATGAGCAGTTCTTC. It specifies CATSDPGTSGRWNEQFF.

Comment on this clonotype: A read error may account for a junction end that differs from germline. V and J are TRBV12-3 or TRBV12-4 and TRBJ1-1; D call uncertain. The CDR3 covers 15 residues. This chain's CDR3 is CANSQRSGSSTEAFF. The CDR3 nucleotides read TGTGCCAACAGTCAGAGATCAGGATCGAGCACTGAAGCTTTCTTT.

A note on this clonotype: It may be a read error: a sequence one base away is much more abundant. V usage is TRBV5-6 and J usage is TRBJ2-7; either TRBD1 or TRBD2 may supply D (5 bases each). The V gene's germline CDR1 is SGHDT and CDR2 YYEEEE. This CDR3 is 15 amino acids long. This CDR3 is CVSSFTKGRTYEQYF. As DNA, the CDR3 is TGTGTCAGCAGCTTCACAAAGGGGAGAACCTACGAGCAGTACTTC.